This T cell receptor beta chain was identified during a study of blood T cells in healthy people across ages. Study-level results: One million T cells yielded diversity estimates that were considered underestimates. It was not known whether donors were CMV positive (a possible confounder of expanded clonotype changes). Long-lived donors had more naive CD4+ cells and higher diversity than aged donors.

A second roughly 6 to 12 cycle PCR used barcoded and J-beta primers. TCRdb re-called the 5' RACE reads with MiXCR, one entry per CDR3 protein. The profile shows 350,000 to 450,000 distinct CDR3 sequences, approximately 52% of them singletons. With respect to this clonotype: Its antigen is as yet unknown.

The CDR3 is 15 residues long. Trimming left V 3 bases short and J 8 bases short, with 17 bases between. With each sample, at least 5 micrograms of total RNA were extracted. Source material: blood. This clonotype was obtained from a man in his sixties in good health. V is TRBV12-3 or TRBV12-4 and J is TRBJ2-1; D is perhaps TRBD1 or TRBD2 (5 bases each). CDR3 loop: CASSFPRGAIYEQFF. In nucleotides, the CDR3 is TGTGCCAGCAGTTTCCCGAGGGGCGCGATCTATGAGCAGTTCTTC.